The clone carrying this T cell receptor beta chain was counted only a few times. Its antigen is undetermined. TCR libraries were built in bulk with a published protocol and specific TCR primers. TCRdb analysed the PCR reads with MiXCR anew, one entry per CDR3 protein. The data contain 400,000 to 600,000 distinct CDR3 sequences, about 25% of them singletons. The sample comes from a study of molecular identifiers for immune sequencing clone quantification. Study observations and caveats: Even with about a million naive cells present, spiked Jurkat TCR RNA from one cell was reportedly detectable.

This CDR3 is 15 amino acids long. The germline V gene encodes CDR1 SGDLS and CDR2 YYNGEE. V was cut by 1 base and J by 1 base, with 9 bases left in between. The chain uses TRBV9 and TRBJ2-1; the D is unclear. Sequencing input: naive CD8+ T cells from blood, with Jurkat cell RNA spiked in. This sample's subset: FACS-sorted CD8+CD4-CCR7+CD45RA+ naive T cells. The TCR sequence derives from a human donor in good health. Some libraries in this study had Jurkat cell RNA spiked in. DNA for the CDR3: TGTGCCAGCAGCGTAATGACGGTATCCTACAATGAGCAGTTCTTC. Its translation is CASSVMTVSYNEQFF.